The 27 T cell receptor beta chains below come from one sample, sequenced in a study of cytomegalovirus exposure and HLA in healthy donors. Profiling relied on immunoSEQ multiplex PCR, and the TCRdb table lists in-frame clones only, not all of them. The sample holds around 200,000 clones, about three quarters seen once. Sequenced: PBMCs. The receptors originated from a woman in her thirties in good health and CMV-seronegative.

DNA of the CDR3: TGTGCCAGCAGCTTAGCGACCGGGACAGCCAACAACTATGGCTACACCTTC. Its translation is CASSLATGTANNYGYTF. The V gene is TRBV7-9, the J gene TRBJ1-2; 7 bases line up with TRBD1. With 0 bases clipped from V and 2 bases from J, the junction kept 9 bases outside the gene matches. CDR1 is SEHNR and CDR2 is FQNEAQ in the germline V gene (reference sequence). The length of the CDR3 is 17 residues.

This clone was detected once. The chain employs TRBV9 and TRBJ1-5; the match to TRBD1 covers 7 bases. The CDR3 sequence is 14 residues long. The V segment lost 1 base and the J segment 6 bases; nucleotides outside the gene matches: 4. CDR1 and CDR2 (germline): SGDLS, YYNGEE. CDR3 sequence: CASSVLPGGQPQHF. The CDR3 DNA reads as TGTGCCAGCAGCGTACTGCCAGGGGGTCAGCCCCAGCATTTT.

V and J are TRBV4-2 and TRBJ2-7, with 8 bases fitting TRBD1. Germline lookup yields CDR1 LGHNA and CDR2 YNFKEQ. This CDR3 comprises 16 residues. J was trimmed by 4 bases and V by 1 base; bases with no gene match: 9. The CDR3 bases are TGTGCCAGCAGCCAAGTCCCGACAGGGGAAGGGTACGAGCAGTACTTC. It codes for CASSQVPTGEGYEQYF.

The CDR3 protein is CASSIRRRGGAEAFF. CDR3 DNA: TGTGCCAGTAGTATTCGTAGGCGCGGTGGAGCTGAAGCTTTCTTT. V usage is TRBV19 and J usage is TRBJ1-1; D is ambiguous. Trimming removed 3 bases from V and 6 bases from J, with 17 bases in between. The CDR3 runs 15 residues. From germline, CDR1 is LNHDA and CDR2 SQIVND (reference sequence).

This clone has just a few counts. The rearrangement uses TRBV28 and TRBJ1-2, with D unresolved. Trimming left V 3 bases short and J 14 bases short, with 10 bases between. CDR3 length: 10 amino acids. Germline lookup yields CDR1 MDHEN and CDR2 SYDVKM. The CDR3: CASSFQVQTF. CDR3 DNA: TGTGCCAGCAGTTTTCAGGTTCAAACCTTC.

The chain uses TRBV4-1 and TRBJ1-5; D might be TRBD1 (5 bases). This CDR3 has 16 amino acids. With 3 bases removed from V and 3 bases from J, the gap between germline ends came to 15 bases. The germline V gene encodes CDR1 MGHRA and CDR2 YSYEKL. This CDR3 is CASSQEKGVANQPQHF. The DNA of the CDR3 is TGCGCCAGCAGCCAGGAAAAAGGGGTAGCCAATCAGCCCCAGCATTTT.

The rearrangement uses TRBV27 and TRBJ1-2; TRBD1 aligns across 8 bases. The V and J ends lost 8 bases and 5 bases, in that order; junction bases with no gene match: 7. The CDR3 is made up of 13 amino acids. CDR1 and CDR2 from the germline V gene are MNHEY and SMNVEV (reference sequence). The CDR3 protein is CASSRTGSYGYTF. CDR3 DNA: TGTGCCAGCTCCCGGACAGGGTCATATGGCTACACCTTC.

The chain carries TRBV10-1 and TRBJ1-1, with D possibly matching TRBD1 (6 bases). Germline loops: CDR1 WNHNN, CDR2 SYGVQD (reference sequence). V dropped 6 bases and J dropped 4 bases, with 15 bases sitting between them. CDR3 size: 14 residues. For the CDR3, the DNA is TGCGCCAGCAGACCACAGGGAGTCGGCACTGAAGCTTTCTTT. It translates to CASRPQGVGTEAFF.

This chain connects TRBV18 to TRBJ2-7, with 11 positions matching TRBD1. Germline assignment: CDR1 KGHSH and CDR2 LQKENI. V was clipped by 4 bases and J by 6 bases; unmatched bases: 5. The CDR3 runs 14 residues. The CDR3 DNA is TGTGCCAGCTCACTAGCCGGGACAGGGGGCGAGCAGTACTTC. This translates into CASSLAGTGGEQYF.

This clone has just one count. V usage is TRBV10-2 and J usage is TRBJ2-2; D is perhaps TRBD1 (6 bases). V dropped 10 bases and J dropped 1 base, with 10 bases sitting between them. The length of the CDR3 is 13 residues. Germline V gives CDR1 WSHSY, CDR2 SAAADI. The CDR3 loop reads CATSRGNTGELFF. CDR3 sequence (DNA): TGCGCCACCAGCAGGGGGAACACCGGGGAGCTGTTTTTT.

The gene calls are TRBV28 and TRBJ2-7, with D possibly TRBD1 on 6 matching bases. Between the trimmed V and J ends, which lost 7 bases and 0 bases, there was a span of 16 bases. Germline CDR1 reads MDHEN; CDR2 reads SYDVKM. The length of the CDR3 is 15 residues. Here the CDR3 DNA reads TGTGCCAGCACTCTCCCGAGGGGGAGCTCCTACGAGCAGTACTTC. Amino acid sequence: CASTLPRGSSYEQYF.

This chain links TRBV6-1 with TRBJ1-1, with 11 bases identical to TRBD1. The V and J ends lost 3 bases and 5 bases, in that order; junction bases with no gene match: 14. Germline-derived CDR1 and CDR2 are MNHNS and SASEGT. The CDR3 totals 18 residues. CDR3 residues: CASSDWGSGTGGGTEAFF. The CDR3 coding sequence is TGTGCCAGCAGTGATTGGGGCTCCGGGACAGGGGGAGGAACTGAAGCTTTCTTT.

Here the CDR3 DNA reads TGTGCCAGCAGTCGAACCGGGACAGGGGGTTATAATTCACCCCTCCACTTT. Translation: CASSRTGTGGYNSPLHF. The rearrangement uses TRBV28 and TRBJ1-6; the match to TRBD1 covers 11 bases. The CDR3 contains 17 residues. Germline V gene data show CDR1 as MDHEN and CDR2 as SYDVKM. V trimming: 5 bases; J trimming: 4 bases; junction bases outside the gene matches: 7.

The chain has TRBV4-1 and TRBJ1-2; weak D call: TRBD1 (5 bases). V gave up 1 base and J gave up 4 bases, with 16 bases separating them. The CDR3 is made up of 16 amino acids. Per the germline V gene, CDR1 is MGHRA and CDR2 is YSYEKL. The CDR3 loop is CASSQVRTQQAYGYTF. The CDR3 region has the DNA TGCGCCAGCAGCCAAGTAAGGACACAGCAGGCCTATGGCTACACCTTC.

CDR3 loop: CSGRTGAYEQYF. CDR3 nucleotide sequence: TGCAGCGGAAGGACAGGAGCCTACGAGCAGTACTTC. The chain employs TRBV29-1 and TRBJ2-7; 7 bases line up with TRBD1. V lost 7 bases, J lost 2 bases, and 5 bases stayed unmatched. The CDR3 is 12 residues long. Germline CDR1 is SQVTM and CDR2 is ANQGSEA.

DNA for the CDR3: TGCGCCAGCAGCCGGTCCGGATCCGGGACAGGTAGCGAGCAGTACTTC. As protein: CASSRSGSGTGSEQYF. The chain joins TRBV4-1 to TRBJ2-7, with 8 bases aligning to TRBD1. This CDR3 spans 16 amino acids. CDR1 MGHRA and CDR2 YSYEKL come from the germline V gene. The V and J ends lost 4 bases and 6 bases, in that order; junction bases with no gene match: 14.

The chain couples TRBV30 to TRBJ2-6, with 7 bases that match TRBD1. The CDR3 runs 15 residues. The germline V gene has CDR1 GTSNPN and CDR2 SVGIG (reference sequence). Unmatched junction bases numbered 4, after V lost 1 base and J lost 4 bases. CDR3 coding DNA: TGTGCCTGGAGTGCAGGGACAGCCGGGGCCAACGTCCTGACTTTC. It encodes CAWSAGTAGANVLTF.

Here the CDR3 reads CASSYRGNGYTF. In DNA, the CDR3 is TGTGCCAGCAGTTACAGGGGAAACGGCTACACCTTC. This sequence joins TRBV6-6 and TRBJ1-2; tentative D call: TRBD1 (5 bases). V was shortened by 2 bases and J by 8 bases, with 9 bases between the two germline ends. The CDR3 extends over 12 amino acids. The germline gives CDR1 MNHNY, CDR2 SVGAGI (reference sequence).

The CDR3 protein is CASGSGQFLGNTIYF. The DNA for the CDR3 is TGTGCCAGCGGGTCCGGACAGTTCCTCGGAAACACCATATATTTT. The chain employs TRBV6-5 and TRBJ1-3, with D maybe TRBD1 (6 bases). There are 15 residues in the CDR3. CDR1 and CDR2 from the germline V gene are MNHEY and SVGAGI. V was cut by 8 bases and J by 4 bases, with 18 bases left in between.

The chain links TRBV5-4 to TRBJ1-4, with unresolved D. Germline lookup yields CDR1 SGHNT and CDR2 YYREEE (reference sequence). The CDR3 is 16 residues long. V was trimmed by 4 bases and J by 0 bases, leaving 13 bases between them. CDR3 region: CASSGGSPATNEKLFF. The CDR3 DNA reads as TGTGCCAGCAGCGGAGGGTCGCCAGCAACTAATGAAAAACTGTTTTTT.

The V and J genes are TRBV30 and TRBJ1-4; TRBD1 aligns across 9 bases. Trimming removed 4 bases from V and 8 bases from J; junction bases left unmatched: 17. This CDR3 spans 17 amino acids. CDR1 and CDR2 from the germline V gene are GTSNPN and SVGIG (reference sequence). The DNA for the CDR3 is TGTGCCTGGAACCGGGACAGGGCTAATCCCGAGAGCGAAAAACTGTTTTTT. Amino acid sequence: CAWNRDRANPESEKLFF. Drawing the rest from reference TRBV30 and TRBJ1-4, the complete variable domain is SQTIHQWPATLVQPVGSPLSLECTVEGTSNPNLYWYRQAAGRGLQLLFYSVGIGQISSEVPQNLSASRPQDRQFILSSKKLLLSDSGFYLCAWNRDRANPESEKLFFGSGTQLSVL.

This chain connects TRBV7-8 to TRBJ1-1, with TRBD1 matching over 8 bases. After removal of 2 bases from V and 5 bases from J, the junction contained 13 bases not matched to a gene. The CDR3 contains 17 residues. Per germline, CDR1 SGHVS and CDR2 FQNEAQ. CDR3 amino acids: CASSLPPRGRGLTEAFF. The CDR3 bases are TGTGCCAGCAGCTTACCCCCGCGGGGCAGGGGGCTAACTGAAGCTTTCTTT.

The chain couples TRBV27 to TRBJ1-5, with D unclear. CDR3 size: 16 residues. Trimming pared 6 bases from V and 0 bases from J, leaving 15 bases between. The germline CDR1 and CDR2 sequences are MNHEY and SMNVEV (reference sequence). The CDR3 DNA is TGTGCCAGCAGCCGAGTTACGTCGGGTAGCAATCAGCCCCAGCATTTT. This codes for CASSRVTSGSNQPQHF.

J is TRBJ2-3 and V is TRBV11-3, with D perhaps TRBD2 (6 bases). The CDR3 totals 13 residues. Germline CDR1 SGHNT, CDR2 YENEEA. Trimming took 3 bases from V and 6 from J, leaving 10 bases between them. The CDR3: CASSFSGADTQYF. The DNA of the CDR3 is TGTGCCAGCAGCTTTAGCGGAGCGGATACGCAGTATTTT.

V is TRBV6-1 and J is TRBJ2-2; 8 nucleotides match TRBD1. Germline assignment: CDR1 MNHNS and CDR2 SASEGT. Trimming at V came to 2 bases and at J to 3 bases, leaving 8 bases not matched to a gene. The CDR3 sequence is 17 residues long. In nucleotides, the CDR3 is TGTGCCAGCAGTGAATCAACAGGGGGGCTGGACACCGGGGAGCTGTTTTTT. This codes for CASSESTGGLDTGELFF.

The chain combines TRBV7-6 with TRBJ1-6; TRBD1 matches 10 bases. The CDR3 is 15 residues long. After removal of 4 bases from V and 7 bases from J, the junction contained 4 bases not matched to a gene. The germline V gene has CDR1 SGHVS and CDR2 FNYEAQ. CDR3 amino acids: CASSSSGQGNSPLHF. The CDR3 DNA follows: TGTGCCAGCAGCTCCTCGGGACAGGGGAATTCACCCCTCCACTTT.

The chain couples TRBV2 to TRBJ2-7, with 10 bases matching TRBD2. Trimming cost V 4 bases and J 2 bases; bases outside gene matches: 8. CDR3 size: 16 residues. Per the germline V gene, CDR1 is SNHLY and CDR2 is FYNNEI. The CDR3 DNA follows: TGTGCCAGCAGTGTCCCCCTAGCGGGAGTACCCTACGAGCAGTACTTC. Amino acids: CASSVPLAGVPYEQYF.